The entry that follows covers one TCR beta chain sequence. Its target is unknown. These data are taken from a study of cytomegalovirus exposure and HLA in healthy donors. The CDR3 totals 13 residues. V was pared by 5 bases and J by 5 bases, with 12 bases between. CDR1 is MNHEY, CDR2 SMNVEV, per germline (reference sequence). Both 60 Vbeta primers and 13 Jbeta primers went into the PCR. TCRdb's table, derived via immunoSEQ multiplex PCR, lists solely in-frame clones and lacks some. The table lists more than 150,000 clones, 82% of them singletons. Study-level results: A list of approximately 160 TCR beta chains associated with cytomegalovirus was given.

The source is a man aged 40-55 years in good health and CMV-seronegative. The sequenced sample consisted of PBMCs. V and J are TRBV27 and TRBJ1-1; D not certain. The CDR3: CASSTAVRTEAFF. The CDR3 region has the DNA TGTGCCAGCAGTACCGCCGTCCGGACTGAAGCTTTCTTT.